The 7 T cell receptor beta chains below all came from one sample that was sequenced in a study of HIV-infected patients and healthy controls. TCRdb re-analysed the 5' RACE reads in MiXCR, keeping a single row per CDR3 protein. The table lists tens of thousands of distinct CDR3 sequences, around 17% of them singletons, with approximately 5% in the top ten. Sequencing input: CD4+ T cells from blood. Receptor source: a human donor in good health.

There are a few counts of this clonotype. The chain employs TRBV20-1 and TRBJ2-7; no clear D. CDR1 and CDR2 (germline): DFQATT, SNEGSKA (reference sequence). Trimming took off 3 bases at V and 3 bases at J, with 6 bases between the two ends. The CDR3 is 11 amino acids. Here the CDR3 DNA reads TGCAGTGCTAGTTTTCTCTACGAGCAGTACTTC. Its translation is CSASFLYEQYF.

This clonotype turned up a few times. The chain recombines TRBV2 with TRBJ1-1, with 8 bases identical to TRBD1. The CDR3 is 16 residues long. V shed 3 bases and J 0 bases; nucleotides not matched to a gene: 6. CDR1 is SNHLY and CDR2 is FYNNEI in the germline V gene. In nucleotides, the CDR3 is TGTGCCAGCAGTGAGGATGGGACAGGCATGAACACTGAAGCTTTCTTT. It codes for CASSEDGTGMNTEAFF.

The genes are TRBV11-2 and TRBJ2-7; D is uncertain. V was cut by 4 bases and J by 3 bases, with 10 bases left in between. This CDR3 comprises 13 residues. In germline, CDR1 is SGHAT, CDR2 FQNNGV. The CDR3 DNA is TGTGCCAGCAGCTCCCCTCAGCGCTACGAGCAGTACTTC. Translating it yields CASSSPQRYEQYF.

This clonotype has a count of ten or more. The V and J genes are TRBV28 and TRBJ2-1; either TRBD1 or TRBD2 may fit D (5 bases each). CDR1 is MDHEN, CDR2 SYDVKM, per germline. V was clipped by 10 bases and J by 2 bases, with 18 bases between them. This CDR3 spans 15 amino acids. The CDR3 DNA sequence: TGTGCCATCACACCCCCGGGACCCCCCTACAATGAGCAGTTCTTC. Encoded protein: CAITPPGPPYNEQFF. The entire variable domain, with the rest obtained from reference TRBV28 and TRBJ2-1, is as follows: DVKVTQSSRYLVKRTGEKVFLECVQDMDHENMFWYRQDPGLGLRLIYFSYDVKMKEKGDIPEGYSVSREKKERFSLILESASTNQTSMYLCAITPPGPPYNEQFFGPGTRLTVL.

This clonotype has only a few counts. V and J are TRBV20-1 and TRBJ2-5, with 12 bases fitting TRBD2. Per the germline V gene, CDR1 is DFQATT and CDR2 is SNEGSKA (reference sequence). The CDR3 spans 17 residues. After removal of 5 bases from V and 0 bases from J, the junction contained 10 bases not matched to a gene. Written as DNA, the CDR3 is TGCAGTGCTTTTCGACTAGCGGGAGTGCGGTACCAAGAGACCCAGTACTTC. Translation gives CSAFRLAGVRYQETQYF.

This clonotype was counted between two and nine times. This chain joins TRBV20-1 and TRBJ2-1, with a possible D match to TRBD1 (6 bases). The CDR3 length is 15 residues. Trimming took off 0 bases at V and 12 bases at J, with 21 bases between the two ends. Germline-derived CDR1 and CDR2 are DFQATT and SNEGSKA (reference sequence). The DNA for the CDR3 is TGCAGTGCTAGAGACGTTCAGGGGACGAATTTTCTGCAGTTCTTC. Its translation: CSARDVQGTNFLQFF.

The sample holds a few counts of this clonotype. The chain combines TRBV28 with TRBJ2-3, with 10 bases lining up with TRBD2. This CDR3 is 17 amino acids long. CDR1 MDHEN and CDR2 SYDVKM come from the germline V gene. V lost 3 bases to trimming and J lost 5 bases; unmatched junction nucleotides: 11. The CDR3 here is CASSFLGLAKRGDTQYF. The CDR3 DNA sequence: TGTGCCAGCAGTTTCCTGGGACTAGCGAAGCGGGGAGATACGCAGTATTTT. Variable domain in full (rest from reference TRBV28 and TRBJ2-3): DVKVTQSSRYLVKRTGEKVFLECVQDMDHENMFWYRQDPGLGLRLIYFSYDVKMKEKGDIPEGYSVSREKKERFSLILESASTNQTSMYLCASSFLGLAKRGDTQYFGPGTRLTVL.